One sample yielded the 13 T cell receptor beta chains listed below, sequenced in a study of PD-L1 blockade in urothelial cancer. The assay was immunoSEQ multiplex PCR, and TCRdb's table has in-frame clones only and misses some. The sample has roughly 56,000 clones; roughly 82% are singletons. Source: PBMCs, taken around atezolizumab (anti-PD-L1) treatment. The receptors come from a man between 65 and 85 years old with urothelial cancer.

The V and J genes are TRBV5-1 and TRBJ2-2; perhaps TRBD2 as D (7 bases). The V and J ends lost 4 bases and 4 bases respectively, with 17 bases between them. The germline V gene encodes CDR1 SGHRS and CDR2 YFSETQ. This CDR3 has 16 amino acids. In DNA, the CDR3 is TGCGCCAGCAGCCGCGGGGGCGGAGCGTCCACCGGGGAGCTGTTTTTT. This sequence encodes CASSRGGGASTGELFF.

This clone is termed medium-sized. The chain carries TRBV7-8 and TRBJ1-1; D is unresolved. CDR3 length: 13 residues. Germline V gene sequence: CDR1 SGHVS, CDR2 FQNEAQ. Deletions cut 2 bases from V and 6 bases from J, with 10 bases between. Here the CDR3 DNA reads TGTGCCAGCAGCTTAAGGAGTAACGCTGAAGCTTTCTTT. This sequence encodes CASSLRSNAEAFF.

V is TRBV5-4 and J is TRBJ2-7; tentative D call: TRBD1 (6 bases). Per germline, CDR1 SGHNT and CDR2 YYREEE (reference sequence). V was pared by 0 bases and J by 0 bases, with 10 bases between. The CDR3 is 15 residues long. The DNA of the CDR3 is TGTGCCAGCAGCTTGGATAGGGGGAGCTCCTACGAGCAGTACTTC. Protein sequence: CASSLDRGSSYEQYF.

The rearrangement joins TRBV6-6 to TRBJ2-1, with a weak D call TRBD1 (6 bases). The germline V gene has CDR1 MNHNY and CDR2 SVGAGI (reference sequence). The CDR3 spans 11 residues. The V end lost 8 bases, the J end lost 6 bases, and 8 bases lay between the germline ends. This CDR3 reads CASSQGNEQFF. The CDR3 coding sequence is TGTGCCAGCTCACAGGGCAATGAGCAGTTCTTC.

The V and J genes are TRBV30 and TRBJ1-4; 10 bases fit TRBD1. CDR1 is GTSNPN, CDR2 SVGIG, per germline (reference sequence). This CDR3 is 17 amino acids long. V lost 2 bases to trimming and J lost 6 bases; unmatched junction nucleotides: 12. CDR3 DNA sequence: TGTGCCTGGAGTCGGGGAATTGGGGGACAGGGGCATGAAAAACTGTTTTTT. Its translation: CAWSRGIGGQGHEKLFF.

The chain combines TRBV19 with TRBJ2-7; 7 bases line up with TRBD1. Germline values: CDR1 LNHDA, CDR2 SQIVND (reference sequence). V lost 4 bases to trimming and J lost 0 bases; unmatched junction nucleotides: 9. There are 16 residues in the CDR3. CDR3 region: CASSTYRDSSSYEQYF. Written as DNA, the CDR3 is TGTGCCAGTAGTACTTATCGGGACAGTTCCTCCTACGAGCAGTACTTC.

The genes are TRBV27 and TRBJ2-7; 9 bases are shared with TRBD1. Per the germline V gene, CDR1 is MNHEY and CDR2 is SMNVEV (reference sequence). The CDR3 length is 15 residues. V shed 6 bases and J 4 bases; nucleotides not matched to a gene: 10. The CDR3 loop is CASRRGDREPYEQYF. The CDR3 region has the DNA TGTGCCAGCAGACGGGGGGACAGGGAACCATACGAGCAGTACTTC.

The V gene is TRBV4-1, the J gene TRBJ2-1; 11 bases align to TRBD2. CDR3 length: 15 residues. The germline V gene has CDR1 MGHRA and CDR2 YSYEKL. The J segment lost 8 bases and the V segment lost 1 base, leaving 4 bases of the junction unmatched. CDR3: CASSQASGRIDEQFF. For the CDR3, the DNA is TGCGCCAGCAGCCAAGCTAGCGGGAGGATCGATGAGCAGTTCTTC.

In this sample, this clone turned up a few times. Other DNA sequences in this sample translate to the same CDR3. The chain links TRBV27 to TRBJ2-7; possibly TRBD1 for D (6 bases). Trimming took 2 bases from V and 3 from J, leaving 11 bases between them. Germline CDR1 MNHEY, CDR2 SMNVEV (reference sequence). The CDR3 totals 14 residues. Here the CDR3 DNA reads TGTGCCAGCAGTTTAGGCAGGGGAGACTACGAGCAGTACTTC. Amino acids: CASSLGRGDYEQYF.

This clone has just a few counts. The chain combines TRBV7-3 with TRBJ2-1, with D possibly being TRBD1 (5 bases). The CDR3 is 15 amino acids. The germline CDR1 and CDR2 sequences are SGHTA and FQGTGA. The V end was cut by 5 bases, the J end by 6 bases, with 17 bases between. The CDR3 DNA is TGTGCCAGCAGCCTAGGCAGGGCTGCGGTCAATGAGCAGTTCTTC. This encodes CASSLGRAAVNEQFF.

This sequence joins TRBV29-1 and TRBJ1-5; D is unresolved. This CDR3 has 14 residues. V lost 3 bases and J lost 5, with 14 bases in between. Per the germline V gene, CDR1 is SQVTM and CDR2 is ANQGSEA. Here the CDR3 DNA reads TGCAGCGTTGACCACTCACGGTGCTATCAGCCCCAGCATTTT. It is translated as CSVDHSRCYQPQHF.

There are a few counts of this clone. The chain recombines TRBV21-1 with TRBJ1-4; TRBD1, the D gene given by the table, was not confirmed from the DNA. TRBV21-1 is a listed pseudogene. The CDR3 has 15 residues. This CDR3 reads CASSNDREKNEKLFF. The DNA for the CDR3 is TGTGCCAGCAGCAACGACAGGGAGAAGAATGAAAAACTGTTTTTT.

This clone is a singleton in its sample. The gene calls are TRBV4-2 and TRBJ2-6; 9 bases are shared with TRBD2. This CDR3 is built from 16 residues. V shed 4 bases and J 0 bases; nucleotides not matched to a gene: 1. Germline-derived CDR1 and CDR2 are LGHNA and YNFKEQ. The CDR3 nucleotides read TGTGCCAGCAGCCCGACTAGCGGCTCTGGGGCCAACGTCCTGACTTTC. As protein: CASSPTSGSGANVLTF.